This T cell receptor (beta chain) was sequenced for a study of T-cell memory formation after mild COVID-19. Each CDR3 protein is one row after TCRdb ran MiXCR on the 5' RACE reads. The table has about 39,000 distinct CDR3 sequences, 6.1% seen once. This clonotype was seen repeatedly, ten times or more. Germline values: CDR1 SGHRS, CDR2 YFSETQ. Between the trimmed V and J ends, which lost 0 bases and 12 bases, there was a span of 13 bases. This CDR3 has 13 residues. V gene TRBV5-1 combines with J gene TRBJ2-1, with a possible D match to TRBD1 (6 bases). This clonotype was sampled from an adult who had mild COVID-19 (a few samples of this study predate the infection). Cell type and time point are not known. The sequenced sample consisted of PBMCs or a T cell subset sorted from them (not recorded which). Here the CDR3 DNA reads TGCGCCAGCAGCTTGGTTACAGGGTTAGGGCAGTTCTTC. Translation gives CASSLVTGLGQFF. Drawing the rest from reference TRBV5-1 and TRBJ2-1, the complete variable domain is KAGVTQTPRYLIKTRGQQVTLSCSPISGHRSVSWYQQTPGQGLQFLFEYFSETQRNKGNFPGRFSGRQFSNSRSEMNVSTLELGDSALYLCASSLVTGLGQFFGPGTRLTVL.